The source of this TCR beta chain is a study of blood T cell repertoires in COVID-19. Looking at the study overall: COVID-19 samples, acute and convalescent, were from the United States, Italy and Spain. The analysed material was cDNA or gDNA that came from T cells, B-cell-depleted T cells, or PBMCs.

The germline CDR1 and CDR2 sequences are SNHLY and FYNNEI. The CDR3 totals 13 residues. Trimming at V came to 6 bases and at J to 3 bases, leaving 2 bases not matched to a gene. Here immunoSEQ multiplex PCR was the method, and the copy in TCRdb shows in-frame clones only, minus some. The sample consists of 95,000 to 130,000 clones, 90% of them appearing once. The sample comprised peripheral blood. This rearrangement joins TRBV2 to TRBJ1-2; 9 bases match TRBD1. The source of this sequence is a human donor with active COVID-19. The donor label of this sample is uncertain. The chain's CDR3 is CASSRDRDYGYTF. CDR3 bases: TGTGCCAGCAGCCGGGACAGGGACTATGGCTACACCTTC.